This TCR beta chain originates from a study of cytomegalovirus exposure and HLA in healthy donors. J was trimmed by 4 bases and V by 6 bases; bases with no gene match: 9. Germline CDR1 is LNHDA and CDR2 is SQIVND (reference sequence). CDR3 length equals 16 residues. The PCR used 60 Vbeta and 13 Jbeta primers. Sequencing used immunoSEQ multiplex PCR; TCRdb keeps in-frame clones, though not all of them. The repertoire has 150,000 to 200,000 clones, approximately 72% of them found once; the top ten carry approximately 1.3%. The chain joins TRBV19 to TRBJ1-1, with 12 nucleotides matching TRBD1. Input material: PBMCs. This clonotype was sampled from a middle-aged man in good health and CMV-seronegative. The CDR3 DNA reads TGTGCCAGTAGGCTTGGGACAGGGGGCATCGGCACTGAAGCTTTCTTT. Translation gives CASRLGTGGIGTEAFF. The full variable domain, its missing parts supplied by reference TRBV19 and TRBJ1-1, is DGGITQSPKYLFRKEGQNVTLSCEQNLNHDAMYWYRQDPGQGLRLIYYSQIVNDFQKGDIAEGYSVSREKKESFPLTVTSAQKNPTAFYLCASRLGTGGIGTEAFFGQGTRLTVV.